Below are 14 T cell receptor beta chains sequenced from a single sample in a study of control samples from healthy donors and cancer patients. Data came from immunoSEQ multiplex PCR; TCRdb stores just in-frame clones and leaves some out. The sample contains about 150,000 clones, about 91% of which appear only once. Sequencing input: blood. These receptors all stem from a man aged 18 to 30 in good health.

This clone was seen just once. The V call is TRBV18, the J call TRBJ2-7, with D uncertain. V dropped 2 bases and J dropped 2 bases, with 10 bases sitting between them. Germline lookup yields CDR1 KGHSH and CDR2 LQKENI. This CDR3 is 14 amino acids long. The DNA for the CDR3 is TGTGCCAGCTCACCATCTGGGGTAACCTACGAGCAGTACTTC. This translates into CASSPSGVTYEQYF.

The rearrangement joins TRBV28 to TRBJ2-7, with TRBD2 identical over 7 bases. There are 13 residues in the CDR3. Germline trimming cut 6 bases from V and 4 bases from J; bases unmatched to any gene: 6. Germline CDR1 is MDHEN and CDR2 is SYDVKM. The CDR3 is CASSPAGRYEQYF. CDR3 coding DNA: TGTGCCAGCAGCCCCGCCGGGAGGTACGAGCAGTACTTC. The entire variable domain, with the rest obtained from reference TRBV28 and TRBJ2-7, is as follows: DVKVTQSSRYLVKRTGEKVFLECVQDMDHENMFWYRQDPGLGLRLIYFSYDVKMKEKGDIPEGYSVSREKKERFSLILESASTNQTSMYLCASSPAGRYEQYFGPGTRLTVT.

This clone has a handful of counts. The chain recombines TRBV28 with TRBJ2-7; weak D call: TRBD1 (6 bases). The germline V gene encodes CDR1 MDHEN and CDR2 SYDVKM. The CDR3 length is 14 residues. Trimming pared 10 bases from V and 0 bases from J, leaving 16 bases between. DNA of the CDR3: TGTGCCACCAACAGGGTGGGGTCCTCCTACGAGCAGTACTTC. Translation: CATNRVGSSYEQYF.

This rearrangement joins TRBV5-4 to TRBJ1-2; TRBD1 aligns across 8 bases. Germline CDR1 is SGHNT and CDR2 is YYREEE (reference sequence). V was pared by 4 bases and J by 5 bases, with 10 bases of the junction left unmatched. This CDR3 has 15 amino acids. The CDR3 DNA reads as TGTGCCAGCAGCCACGCCGCAGGGGGCGAATATGGCTACACCTTC. Translated: CASSHAAGGEYGYTF.

The chain is built from TRBV25-1 and TRBJ2-1; 10 nucleotides line up with TRBD2. This CDR3 region has 15 residues. The V and J ends lost 4 bases and 7 bases, in that order; junction bases with no gene match: 7. The germline V gene has CDR1 MGHDK and CDR2 SYGVNS. CDR3 amino acids: CASSGPGLASNEQFF. For the CDR3, the DNA is TGTGCCAGCAGTGGACCGGGACTAGCGAGTAATGAGCAGTTCTTC.

The DNA for the CDR3 is TGTGCCAGCAGCAGTCCTAGGACTAGCGGGGGTAGGAATGAGCAGTTCTTC. Amino acids: CASSSPRTSGGRNEQFF. This sequence joins TRBV7-2 and TRBJ2-1; 13 positions agree with TRBD2. V was pared by 5 bases and J by 7 bases, with 11 bases of the junction left unmatched. This CDR3 has 17 amino acids. Germline-derived CDR1 and CDR2 are SGHTA and FQGNSA.

The chain carries TRBV11-2 and TRBJ2-1; D may match TRBD1 or TRBD2 (5 bases each). The CDR3 consists of 12 residues. Trimming cost V 6 bases and J 8 bases, with 11 bases left between them. Looked up from germline, CDR1 is SGHAT and CDR2 is FQNNGV. CDR3 loop: CASRDRGDEQFF. The CDR3 bases are TGTGCCAGCAGGGACCGGGGCGATGAGCAGTTCTTC.

The chain has TRBV6-5 and TRBJ1-5, with D uncertain. This CDR3 contains 13 residues. Germline V gene lookup returns CDR1 MNHEY and CDR2 SVGAGI. V lost 6 bases and J lost 7, with 13 bases in between. This chain's CDR3 is CASSPTTPQPQHF. The CDR3 region has the DNA TGTGCCAGCAGCCCGACGACCCCCCAGCCCCAGCATTTT.

This clone was recorded a few times. The V call is TRBV5-1, the J call TRBJ2-7; either TRBD1 or TRBD2 may supply D (6 bases each). Germline assignment: CDR1 SGHRS and CDR2 YFSETQ. V lost 5 bases to trimming and J lost 5 bases, with 17 bases between them. The CDR3 extends over 14 amino acids. As DNA, the CDR3 is TGCGCCAGCAGTAGGGGGGCTGAGATCCACGAGCAGTACTTC. Translating it yields CASSRGAEIHEQYF.

J is TRBJ1-2 and V is TRBV13; D not resolved. Trimming pared 8 bases from V and 1 base from J, leaving 8 bases between. From germline, CDR1 is PRHDT and CDR2 FYEKMQ (reference sequence). This CDR3 is built from 12 residues. CDR3 sequence: CASDLGNYGYTF. The DNA for the CDR3 is TGTGCCAGCGACCTGGGTAACTATGGCTACACCTTC.

Written as DNA, the CDR3 is TGTGCCTGGAGTGTACTGGGGGCAGGGGGAAACACCATATATTTT. This codes for CAWSVLGAGGNTIYF. This chain links TRBV30 with TRBJ1-3; D may be TRBD1 (6 bases). This CDR3 comprises 15 residues. Germline V lookup: CDR1 GTSNPN, CDR2 SVGIG (reference sequence). V gave up 0 bases and J gave up 4 bases, with 13 bases separating them. Based on the CDR3 plus reference TRBV30 and TRBJ1-3, the full variable domain is SQTIHQWPATLVQPVGSPLSLECTVEGTSNPNLYWYRQAAGRGLQLLFYSVGIGQISSEVPQNLSASRPQDRQFILSSKKLLLSDSGFYLCAWSVLGAGGNTIYFGEGSWLTVV.

This chain joins TRBV11-2 and TRBJ2-7; TRBD1 matches 10 bases. The CDR3 has 15 amino acids. Germline loops: CDR1 SGHAT, CDR2 FQNNGV. With V trimmed by 4 bases and J by 3 bases, 6 bases remained unmatched. CDR3 DNA: TGTGCCAGCAGCTCCGGACAGGGGGGACTCTACGAGCAGTACTTC. Its protein product is CASSSGQGGLYEQYF.

This clone was counted only a few times. The chain joins TRBV6-2 or TRBV6-3 to TRBJ2-2, with D maybe TRBD2 (5 bases). V was pared by 2 bases and J by 3 bases, with 13 bases between. Per the germline V gene, CDR1 is MNHEY and CDR2 is SVGEGT. The CDR3 covers 16 residues. CDR3: CASSYPWGVDTGELFF. The CDR3 DNA sequence: TGTGCCAGCAGTTACCCCTGGGGAGTCGACACCGGGGAGCTGTTTTTT.

The chain uses TRBV12-3 or TRBV12-4 and TRBJ2-5; possibly TRBD1 for D (6 bases). With 5 bases removed from V and 6 bases from J, the gap between germline ends came to 13 bases. The CDR3 consists of 13 residues. For the CDR3, the DNA is TGTGCCAGCAGTAATTCAGGGGTAAAGACCCAGTACTTC. It encodes CASSNSGVKTQYF.